These T cell receptor beta chains were read from a single sample in a study of T cells in Graves' hyperthyroidism and ophthalmopathy. TCRdb re-derived calls from the multiplex PCR reads in MiXCR, one entry per CDR3 protein. The sample has 600,000 to 700,000 distinct CDR3 sequences; 45% are singletons. The sample was peripheral blood or thyroid tissue (not recorded which). These receptors were collected from an adult man with Graves' disease, either hyperthyroidism or ophthalmopathy (not recorded which). Both conserved end residues are part of each CDR3. The D gene is left open where the match is weak. Some rows mark clone size as missing; the rest say once, few, many or name a class of expanded clone.

>few|TRBV7-9|.|TRBJ1-1
TGTGCCAGCAGCTTCATGACATTGAACACTGAAGCTTTCTTT
CASSFMTLNTEAFF
>.|TRBV15|.|TRBJ1-1
TGTGCCACCAGCAGTGACAGCGGCGGCATGAACACTGAAGCTTTCTTT
CATSSDSGGMNTEAFF
>.|TRBV7-9|TRBD1|TRBJ2-7
TGTGCCAGCAGCCCAGGACAGGGGGCTTTCTACGAGCAGTACTTC
CASSPGQGAFYEQYF
>many|TRBV29-1|TRBD1|TRBJ2-7
TGCAGCGTCCGGACAGGGGGCGCCGACTACGAGCAGTACTTC
CSVRTGGADYEQYF
>.|TRBV5-1|TRBD1|TRBJ2-7
TGCGCCAGCAGCTTGAGGACAGGGGGTGACGAGCAGTACTTC
CASSLRTGGDEQYF
>.|TRBV2|.|TRBJ1-2
TGTGCCAGCAGTTACTCGGCGGATCGAAACTATGGCTACACCTTC
CASSYSADRNYGYTF
>.|TRBV20-1|TRBD1|TRBJ1-6
TGCAGTGCTAGAGCTGGACAGGGGAATTCACCCCTCCACTTT
CSARAGQGNSPLHF
>.|TRBV15|.|TRBJ2-5
TGTGCCACCAGCCTAGACAGGGAGGCTCAGTACTTC
CATSLDREAQYF
>.|TRBV19|.|TRBJ1-2
TGTGCCAGTAGTAACGTGGGCGGCTATGGCTACACCTTC
CASSNVGGYGYTF
>.|TRBV7-9|.|TRBJ1-6
TGTGCCAGCAGCTTGGGCCCAGCAGATAATTCACCCCTCCACTTT
CASSLGPADNSPLHF
>.|TRBV20-1|.|TRBJ1-5
TGCAGTGCCACCACAGGACCGAGCAATCAGCCCCAGCATTTT
CSATTGPSNQPQHF
>.|TRBV9|.|TRBJ1-1
TGTGCCAGCAGCCAACACGGACAGCAGAACACTGAAGCTTTCTTT
CASSQHGQQNTEAFF
>many|TRBV7-9|TRBD1|TRBJ2-5
TGTGCCAGCAGCTCCCCCGGGACAGGGGAGACCCAGTACTTC
CASSSPGTGETQYF
>few|TRBV7-8|TRBD1|TRBJ2-7
TGTGCCAGCAGCTTAGGTGCGGGACAGGGGGGGCAGTACTTC
CASSLGAGQGGQYF
>once|TRBV7-2|TRBD2|TRBJ2-5
TGTACCAGCAGCTTTAATAGCGGGGGGGGAGAGACCCAGTACTTC
CTSSFNSGGGETQYF
>.|TRBV10-1|.|TRBJ1-6
TGCGCCAGCAGTGGGGGGCGGGCTTCACCCCTCCACTTT
CASSGGRASPLHF
>few|TRBV5-1|TRBD1|TRBJ1-1
TGCGCCAGCAGCTGGAGGACAGGGGGATTGTCTGAAGCTTTCTTT
CASSWRTGGLSEAFF
>.|TRBV7-9|.|TRBJ1-5
TGTGCCAGCAGTCAAGGGTTGGGACCTGGGAATCAGCCCCAGCATTTT
CASSQGLGPGNQPQHF
>many|TRBV7-6|.|TRBJ1-1
TGTGCCAGCAGCTCGAGGACAGATGAAGCTTTCTTT
CASSSRTDEAFF
>.|TRBV7-9|TRBD1|TRBJ1-2
TGTGCCTGGAGTATACAGGGGGAGTATGGCTACACCTTC
CAWSIQGEYGYTF
>few|TRBV7-2|TRBD1|TRBJ1-6
TGTGCCAGCAGTTACTTGGACAGGGGGCGTTCACCCCTCCACTTT
CASSYLDRGRSPLHF
>many|TRBV29-1|.|TRBJ1-6
TGCAGCGTTCGGCGGGGGCTTAACTCACCCCTCCACTTT
CSVRRGLNSPLHF
>few|TRBV6-4|.|TRBJ1-6
TGTGCCAGCAGTGATCCAGGGGACGTGGGATCACCCCTCCACTTT
CASSDPGDVGSPLHF
>.|TRBV3-1|TRBD1|TRBJ1-1
TGTGCCAGCAGCAACTCGGGACAGGGAGACACTGAAGCTTTCTTT
CASSNSGQGDTEAFF
>.|TRBV24-1|TRBD1|TRBJ1-2
TGTGCCACCAGTGATCCCATAGGGACAGGGTATGGCTACACCTTC
CATSDPIGTGYGYTF
>.|TRBV6-5|TRBD1|TRBJ1-2
TGTGCCAGCAGTCTAAGCAGACAGGGTAACTATGGCTACACCTTC
CASSLSRQGNYGYTF
>.|TRBV25-1|.|TRBJ1-2
TGTGCCGTGGCCCCGGGGAACTATGGCTACACCTTC
CAVAPGNYGYTF
>few|TRBV12-3/TRBV12-4|TRBD2|TRBJ2-7
TGTGCCAGCGTTGCGGCTAGCGGGGGCTACGAGCAGTACTTC
CASVAASGGYEQYF
>few|TRBV7-9|TRBD1|TRBJ1-2
TGTGCCAGCAGTACGACAGACAGGGAGGATCCTGGCTACACCTTC
CASSTTDREDPGYTF
>.|TRBV6-1|.|TRBJ2-7
TGTGCCAGCAGGCACAGTCTTAGCTACGAGCAGTACTTC
CASRHSLSYEQYF
>.|TRBV29-1|.|TRBJ1-2
TGCAGCCAAGATCGTGGAGTCTTGCTGTCTGGCTACACCTTC
CSQDRGVLLSGYTF
>.|TRBV7-9|TRBD1|TRBJ1-3
TGTGCCAGCAGCCAAAGGACAGGGGGGAACACCATATATTTT
CASSQRTGGNTIYF
>few|TRBV6-6|.|TRBJ1-1
TGTGCCAGCAGTGAACTAAGGGGAAAGAACACTGAAGCTTTCTTT
CASSELRGKNTEAFF
>few|TRBV24-1|.|TRBJ1-5
TGTGCTAGATATCCGGGATTCAATCAGCCCCAGCATTTT
CARYPGFNQPQHF
>few|TRBV12-3/TRBV12-4|TRBD1|TRBJ1-2
TGTGCCAGCAGGGGGACAGTAGCCACCTATGGCTACACCTTC
CASRGTVATYGYTF
>.|TRBV19|.|TRBJ1-5
TGTGCTACTCGGGGGGATGGCAATCAGCCCCAGCATTTT
CATRGDGNQPQHF
>.|TRBV10-3|TRBD1|TRBJ1-2
TGTGCCATCAGTGGAGGAAGGACAGGGACCTATGGCTACACCTTC
CAISGGRTGTYGYTF
>few|TRBV6-5|TRBD1|TRBJ2-6
TGTGCCAGCAGTGGGACAGGGACATCTGGGGCCAACGTCCTGACTTTC
CASSGTGTSGANVLTF
>.|TRBV10-3|.|TRBJ1-1
TGTGCCATCAGCCTCCAGGGAGCTGAAGCTTTCTTT
CAISLQGAEAFF
>.|TRBV9|TRBD1|TRBJ1-2
TGTGCCAGCAGCGGGCAGGACAGGGGGCATCATGGCTACACCTTC
CASSGQDRGHHGYTF
>.|TRBV12-3/TRBV12-4|.|TRBJ1-2
TGTGCCAGCAGTCAGGACCCAGTCTATGGCTACACCTTC
CASSQDPVYGYTF
>.|TRBV10-3|.|TRBJ2-7
TGTGCCAGCAGTTTTGGAGACCGAATTTACGAGCAGTACTTC
CASSFGDRIYEQYF
>many|TRBV24-1|.|TRBJ1-2
TGTGCCACCAGTGAATCAGGGGTGAGCTACACCTTC
CATSESGVSYTF
>.|TRBV2|.|TRBJ1-1
TGTGCCAGTCTAACCGGACAGATGAACACTGAAGCTTTCTTT
CASLTGQMNTEAFF
>.|TRBV2|.|TRBJ2-6
TGTGCCAGCAGGCATGACCCGGGGTCTGGGGCCAACGTCCTGACTTTC
CASRHDPGSGANVLTF
>.|TRBV10-3|.|TRBJ1-6
TGTGCCATCAGTGCGTCGTCTGACAGTTTTAGCTCACCCCTCCACTTT
CAISASSDSFSSPLHF
>.|TRBV20-1|.|TRBJ2-7
TGCAGTGCTAGAGCTCCCGGGATCTACGAGCAGTACTTC
CSARAPGIYEQYF
>few|TRBV24-1|.|TRBJ2-7
TGTGCCACCAGTGACCCAACAGCGGTAACGGATCCCTACGAGCAGTACTTC
CATSDPTAVTDPYEQYF
>many|TRBV9|TRBD2|TRBJ2-7
TGTGCCAGCAGCGTAGGTAGCGGGAGCTCCTACGAGCAGTACTTC
CASSVGSGSSYEQYF
>few|TRBV12-3/TRBV12-4|.|TRBJ1-5
TGTGCCAGCAGTTTGGTCCAGAGTCAGCCCCAGCATTTT
CASSLVQSQPQHF
>.|TRBV20-1|.|TRBJ1-1
TGCAGTGCTAGAGATGGACCCCCCGACGGTGTTTTCTTT
CSARDGPPDGVFF
>few|TRBV9|.|TRBJ1-6
TGTGCCAGCAGCCAAGTGACGAGAGCTTCTAATTCACCCCTCCACTTT
CASSQVTRASNSPLHF
>.|TRBV5-1|TRBD1|TRBJ1-1
TGCGCCAGCAGCGTAGTAGGACAGGGGGGATCAGAAGCTTTCTTT
CASSVVGQGGSEAFF
>.|TRBV24-1|.|TRBJ1-5
TGTGCCACCAGTGATTCTAGGTCCGGGCAGCCCCAGCATTTT
CATSDSRSGQPQHF
>.|TRBV7-2|TRBD1|TRBJ1-1
TGTGCCAGCAGCGGACAGGGATTGAGGTTAGGTATTGAAGCTTTCTTT
CASSGQGLRLGIEAFF